This entry features one T cell receptor (beta chain) sequence. Its antigen has not been determined. Base qualities are not at hand, and no much larger clone is one base apart. These data come from a study of blood T cell repertoires in COVID-19 (dated by TCRdb to the early 2020s). About the investigation overall: Samples covering the acute and convalescent phases of COVID-19 were provided by collaborators in the United States, Italy and Spain. The prospective study material was composed of cDNA or gDNA derived from T cells, B-cell-depleted T cells, or PBMCs. Deeply sampled blood TCRbeta repertoires from subjects exposed to, actively infected with, or recovered from COVID-19 were included in the dataset. The repertoires were made available in a free public database intended to serve as a resource for research on the immune response to SARS-CoV-2. Samples came from the ongoing ImmuneRACE study (first 160 participants) plus 1,254 subjects from 6 global collaborators. Nearly every sample came with metadata listing a de-identified subject ID, COVID-19 status, age in years and sex. Where available, HLA class I and class II types were obtained from metadata supplied by the sample provider rather than from assay-based typing.

The V end loses 3 bases and the J end loses 1 base, and a stretch of 8 bases separates them. From a lookup of the germline V gene, CDR1 and CDR2 are MRHNA and SNTAGT. From cysteine to phenylalanine, the CDR3 is 14 amino acids long. The sequence is cut down to CDR3 DNA, 42 bases in frame from base 1. Participants in the prospective study were aged about 18 to 100 years, lived in more than 20 United States geographic areas, and enrolled through a virtual design. In the prospective study, participants were assigned to cohorts based on the clinical history participants reported in a screening survey and a study questionnaire. Exposed participants had been in contact with someone with a PCR-confirmed or clinician-diagnosed COVID-19 case within 2 weeks of study entry. In the prospective study, whole blood, serum and a nasopharyngeal or oropharyngeal swab were collected from each participant by mobile phlebotomists. Participants in the prospective study had the option to provide additional blood draws and questionnaires over a roughly 2-month period. Before DNA extraction, blood samples from the prospective study were shipped at room temperature or frozen.

TCRbeta CDR3 regions were amplified from genomic DNA using the immunoSEQ Assay, a bias-controlled multiplex PCR. In the authors' own workflow: The number of nucleated cells in each sample was estimated from the amplification of reference gene primers within the assay. Sequence reads were collapsed and filtered to measure the absolute abundance of every unique TCRbeta CDR3 rearrangement. For each sample, productive Simpson clonality was calculated as the square root of Simpson's diversity index across productive rearrangements. The table was pulled from immuneACCESS by TCRdb, which kept in-frame rearrangements only. Such tables lose some clones; where checked, under half of the loss comes from unresolved V genes, and the rest has no known cause. The V and J calls and clone size come from that table; D and trimming were worked out from the DNA. Within this sample are roughly 400,000 clones, with roughly 88% of them counted one time only. Of the sample, 1.4% is held by the ten largest clones.

General conclusions and limits of the study: Clinical and demographic metadata were provided uncurated, with the amount varying by source and participant.

Sequencing was carried out using PBMCs or T cells enriched from blood (not recorded which). The receptor's source is a woman younger than 30 who had been exposed to COVID-19. The V and J segments used are TRBV6-4 and TRBJ2-3; a tentative D match to TRBD1 spans 5 bases. The CDR3 reads as follows: CASSDPQGTDTQYF. Here is the DNA: TGTGCCAGCAGTGATCCACAGGGCACAGATACGCAGTATTTT.